Listed below are T cell receptor beta chains from one sample, sequenced in a study of cytomegalovirus exposure and HLA in healthy donors. Assay used: immunoSEQ multiplex PCR; TCRdb lists only in-frame clones, some missing. This table has about 200,000 clones, about 79% appearing once. Sequences were obtained from PBMCs. These TCRs come from a boy between 2 and 10 years old in good health and CMV-seronegative. CDR3s include the opening cysteine and the closing phenylalanine or tryptophan. The D gene is left open where the match is weak. Rows may omit the clone size; those that give it use once, few, many or a size class.

d_gene: TRBD2
len: 15
v_gene: TRBV4-3
abundance: -
j_gene: TRBJ2-5
CDR3nt: TGCGCCAGCAGCCAAGATTCCGGGAGGAGGGAGACCCAGTACTTC
CDR3aa: CASSQDSGRRETQYF

d_gene: TRBD2
len: 16
v_gene: TRBV7-6
abundance: -
j_gene: TRBJ2-3
CDR3nt: TGTGCCAGCAGCCCACAACTAGCGGGGGACACAGATACGCAGTATTTT
CDR3aa: CASSPQLAGDTDTQYF

d_gene: TRBD1
len: 18
v_gene: TRBV4-2
abundance: -
j_gene: TRBJ2-4
CDR3nt: TGTGCCAGCAGCCAAGGGGGGGCCAGGGGGCTAGCCAAAAACATTCAGTACTTC
CDR3aa: CASSQGGARGLAKNIQYF

d_gene: -
len: 12
v_gene: TRBV5-4
abundance: -
j_gene: TRBJ2-5
CDR3nt: TGTGCCAGCAGCTTGGAGGGGCAGACCCAGTACTTC
CDR3aa: CASSLEGQTQYF

d_gene: TRBD2
len: 17
v_gene: TRBV7-8
abundance: once
j_gene: TRBJ2-7
CDR3nt: TGTGCCAGCAGCTTACAAGCGGGGGGGCCTATATCCTACGAGCAGTACTTC
CDR3aa: CASSLQAGGPISYEQYF

d_gene: TRBD1
len: 14
v_gene: TRBV5-8
abundance: few
j_gene: TRBJ2-5
CDR3nt: TGTGCCAGCAGCTTAGGGACAGTCCAAGAGACCCAGTACTTC
CDR3aa: CASSLGTVQETQYF

d_gene: TRBD1
len: 17
v_gene: TRBV4-2
abundance: few
j_gene: TRBJ2-7
CDR3nt: TGTGCCAGCAGCCCAGCAGATGGGACAGGGGGCATCTACGAGCAGTACTTC
CDR3aa: CASSPADGTGGIYEQYF

d_gene: TRBD1
len: 12
v_gene: TRBV6-5
abundance: -
j_gene: TRBJ2-7
CDR3nt: TGTGCCAGCAGTGACAGGGGGTTCGAGCAGTACTTC
CDR3aa: CASSDRGFEQYF

d_gene: -
len: 15
v_gene: TRBV5-8
abundance: -
j_gene: TRBJ2-1
CDR3nt: TGTGCCAGCAGCTGGGGCGAGTCGGTCGAGAGTGAGCAGTTCTTC
CDR3aa: CASSWGESVESEQFF

d_gene: TRBD2
len: 13
v_gene: TRBV4-1
abundance: once
j_gene: TRBJ2-1
CDR3nt: TGCGCCAGCAGGGGACTAGGAGAGACCGAGCAGTTCTTC
CDR3aa: CASRGLGETEQFF

d_gene: -
len: 15
v_gene: TRBV9
abundance: -
j_gene: TRBJ2-7
CDR3nt: TGTGCCAGCAGCGTAGCTGGGGGGGGGCCTTACGAGCAGTACTTC
CDR3aa: CASSVAGGGPYEQYF

d_gene: -
len: 14
v_gene: TRBV4-2
abundance: -
j_gene: TRBJ1-1
CDR3nt: TGTGCCAGCAGCCCCCCGGGAGGGGGCACTGAAGCTTTCTTT
CDR3aa: CASSPPGGGTEAFF

d_gene: -
len: 13
v_gene: TRBV7-9
abundance: -
j_gene: TRBJ2-7
CDR3nt: TGTGCCAGCAGCTCAACAGGTGCTTACGAGCAGTACTTC
CDR3aa: CASSSTGAYEQYF

d_gene: -
len: 15
v_gene: TRBV7-2
abundance: -
j_gene: TRBJ1-2
CDR3nt: TGTGCCAGCAGCCGCCGGGGGGGGTCCAACTATGGCTACACCTTC
CDR3aa: CASSRRGGSNYGYTF

d_gene: -
len: 15
v_gene: TRBV27
abundance: -
j_gene: TRBJ2-7
CDR3nt: TGTGCCAGCAGTTTAAATCGACAGCCCCCCTACGAGCAGTACTTC
CDR3aa: CASSLNRQPPYEQYF

d_gene: TRBD2
len: 20
v_gene: TRBV4-1
abundance: once
j_gene: TRBJ2-1
CDR3nt: TGCGCCAGCAGCCCTAAAAACCTCCCGGGACTAGCGGGGGGGGAGAATGAGCAGTTCTTC
CDR3aa: CASSPKNLPGLAGGENEQFF

d_gene: -
len: 16
v_gene: TRBV5-4
abundance: -
j_gene: TRBJ1-2
CDR3nt: TGTGCCAGCAGCCACGCGTCGCAGACACCCTTGACGGGCTACACCTTC
CDR3aa: CASSHASQTPLTGYTF

d_gene: -
len: 13
v_gene: TRBV7-2
abundance: few
j_gene: TRBJ2-7
CDR3nt: TGTGCCAGCAGCTTAACTTCCCGGGGGGAGCAGTACTTC
CDR3aa: CASSLTSRGEQYF

d_gene: TRBD2
len: 15
v_gene: TRBV5-1
abundance: -
j_gene: TRBJ2-3
CDR3nt: TGCGCCAGCAGCACGACGACTAGCGGACCAGATACGCAGTATTTT
CDR3aa: CASSTTTSGPDTQYF

d_gene: -
len: 14
v_gene: TRBV10-3
abundance: -
j_gene: TRBJ2-1
CDR3nt: TGTGCCATCAGGTCAGGGGTAAACTACAATGAGCAGTTCTTC
CDR3aa: CAIRSGVNYNEQFF

d_gene: TRBD2
len: 16
v_gene: TRBV5-1
abundance: few
j_gene: TRBJ2-5
CDR3nt: TGCGCCAGCAGTCCGGGACTAGCGGGGGGACAAGAGACCCAGTACTTC
CDR3aa: CASSPGLAGGQETQYF

d_gene: -
len: 14
v_gene: TRBV7-2
abundance: -
j_gene: TRBJ2-3
CDR3nt: TGTGCCAGCAGCTTAAATCAGGGGACAGATACGCAGTATTTT
CDR3aa: CASSLNQGTDTQYF

d_gene: TRBD1
len: 13
v_gene: TRBV29-1
abundance: -
j_gene: TRBJ2-3
CDR3nt: TGCAGCGTCCTGACAGGGGGAGCAGATACGCAGTATTTT
CDR3aa: CSVLTGGADTQYF

d_gene: -
len: 14
v_gene: TRBV6-5
abundance: -
j_gene: TRBJ1-5
CDR3nt: TGTGCCAGCAGTTATGCCAGGAGCAATCAGCCCCAGCATTTT
CDR3aa: CASSYARSNQPQHF

d_gene: -
len: 13
v_gene: TRBV2
abundance: -
j_gene: TRBJ1-5
CDR3nt: TGTGCCAGCGGCAGCGGTTTAGGGCAGCCCCAGCATTTT
CDR3aa: CASGSGLGQPQHF

d_gene: -
len: 14
v_gene: TRBV7-2
abundance: -
j_gene: TRBJ2-7
CDR3nt: TGTGCCAGCAGCTTATCTCCTGGCGGAACCGAGCAGTACTTC
CDR3aa: CASSLSPGGTEQYF

d_gene: -
len: 16
v_gene: TRBV9
abundance: few
j_gene: TRBJ2-2
CDR3nt: TGTGCCAGCAGCGTAGAAGGCGGACGAGGGACCGGGGAGCTGTTTTTT
CDR3aa: CASSVEGGRGTGELFF

d_gene: -
len: 15
v_gene: TRBV10-1
abundance: -
j_gene: TRBJ2-2
CDR3nt: TGCGCCACTTCAAACCGGGACTCCTCTGACGGGGAGCTGTTTTTT
CDR3aa: CATSNRDSSDGELFF

d_gene: -
len: 14
v_gene: TRBV7-2
abundance: few
j_gene: TRBJ2-3
CDR3nt: TGTGCCAGCAGCTTAGCAGGAGGAACAGATACGCAGTATTTT
CDR3aa: CASSLAGGTDTQYF

d_gene: -
len: 13
v_gene: TRBV2
abundance: once
j_gene: TRBJ2-7
CDR3nt: TGTGCCAGCACAACTGGGGACACCTACGAGCAGTACTTC
CDR3aa: CASTTGDTYEQYF

d_gene: TRBD2
len: 16
v_gene: TRBV6-1
abundance: -
j_gene: TRBJ2-1
CDR3nt: TGTGCCAGCAGTGTCCTGACTAGCCGGGACTACAATGAGCAGTTCTTC
CDR3aa: CASSVLTSRDYNEQFF

d_gene: -
len: 11
v_gene: TRBV20-1
abundance: -
j_gene: TRBJ2-5
CDR3nt: TGCAGTGCTACCGTCCTAGGGACCCAGTACTTC
CDR3aa: CSATVLGTQYF

d_gene: -
len: 17
v_gene: TRBV5-1
abundance: -
j_gene: TRBJ1-6
CDR3nt: TGCGCCAGCAGCTTGGGGACAGATCCATCCTATAATTCACCCCTCCACTTT
CDR3aa: CASSLGTDPSYNSPLHF

d_gene: TRBD2
len: 14
v_gene: TRBV29-1
abundance: -
j_gene: TRBJ2-1
CDR3nt: TGCAGCGTTCTCGGGGGGGCCTCCTACAATGAGCAGTTCTTC
CDR3aa: CSVLGGASYNEQFF

d_gene: -
len: 15
v_gene: TRBV2
abundance: -
j_gene: TRBJ2-1
CDR3nt: TGTGCCAGCAGTACCACGGGTGGGGCGGCCAATGAGCAGTTCTTC
CDR3aa: CASSTTGGAANEQFF

d_gene: -
len: 14
v_gene: TRBV9
abundance: -
j_gene: TRBJ1-4
CDR3nt: TGTGCCAGCAGCGCGACAGCAACTAATGAAAAACTGTTTTTT
CDR3aa: CASSATATNEKLFF

d_gene: TRBD2
len: 16
v_gene: TRBV9
abundance: -
j_gene: TRBJ2-5
CDR3nt: TGTGCCAGCAGCGTAGCTGGACAGCGCGGGGGGGAGACCCAGTACTTC
CDR3aa: CASSVAGQRGGETQYF

d_gene: -
len: 15
v_gene: TRBV5-4
abundance: -
j_gene: TRBJ2-1
CDR3nt: TGTGCCAGCAGCTCGGCGGGGGCCCAAATGAATGAGCAGTTCTTC
CDR3aa: CASSSAGAQMNEQFF

d_gene: TRBD2
len: 13
v_gene: TRBV6-1
abundance: few
j_gene: TRBJ2-1
CDR3nt: TGTGCCAGCAAGGCTAGCGGGGGCTATGAGCAGTTCTTC
CDR3aa: CASKASGGYEQFF

d_gene: TRBD1
len: 16
v_gene: TRBV4-3
abundance: -
j_gene: TRBJ1-2
CDR3nt: TGCGCCAGCAGCCACCAGACAGGGGCTCACCCCTATGGCTACACCTTC
CDR3aa: CASSHQTGAHPYGYTF

d_gene: -
len: 14
v_gene: TRBV7-6
abundance: -
j_gene: TRBJ1-1
CDR3nt: TGTGCCAGCAGCTCGACGGCCAGGTTTTCGCAAGCTTTCTTT
CDR3aa: CASSSTARFSQAFF

d_gene: TRBD1
len: 15
v_gene: TRBV6-5
abundance: -
j_gene: TRBJ2-7
CDR3nt: TGTGCCAGCAGCCCAACCGGGACAGGCACCTACGAGCAGTACTTC
CDR3aa: CASSPTGTGTYEQYF

d_gene: -
len: 15
v_gene: TRBV19
abundance: -
j_gene: TRBJ2-7
CDR3nt: TGTGCCAGTAGTATAACCGCAGGGATCGGTTACGAGCAGTACTTC
CDR3aa: CASSITAGIGYEQYF

d_gene: -
len: 11
v_gene: TRBV7-3
abundance: -
j_gene: TRBJ2-3
CDR3nt: TGTGCCAGCAGCTCCAGAGATACGCAGTATTTT
CDR3aa: CASSSRDTQYF

d_gene: -
len: 12
v_gene: TRBV29-1
abundance: -
j_gene: TRBJ1-1
CDR3nt: TGCAGCGTGGCACCTAGGACACCTGAAGCTTTCTTT
CDR3aa: CSVAPRTPEAFF

d_gene: -
len: 15
v_gene: TRBV6-6
abundance: -
j_gene: TRBJ1-5
CDR3nt: TGTGCCAGCAGTACAGCCGGACAGCTAAATCAGCCCCAGCATTTT
CDR3aa: CASSTAGQLNQPQHF

d_gene: -
len: 15
v_gene: TRBV9
abundance: -
j_gene: TRBJ2-3
CDR3nt: TGTGCCAGCAGCGACAGCCGTCTTGGCACAGATACGCAGTATTTT
CDR3aa: CASSDSRLGTDTQYF

d_gene: TRBD2
len: 14
v_gene: TRBV2
abundance: few
j_gene: TRBJ2-3
CDR3nt: TGTGCCAGCGGGCCGGGACTAGCGAGAGATACGCAGTATTTT
CDR3aa: CASGPGLARDTQYF

d_gene: TRBD1
len: 13
v_gene: TRBV6-1
abundance: -
j_gene: TRBJ2-4
CDR3nt: TGTGCCAGCAGTGGGTGGGGACAGTTCATTCAGTACTTC
CDR3aa: CASSGWGQFIQYF

d_gene: -
len: 13
v_gene: TRBV4-2
abundance: -
j_gene: TRBJ2-5
CDR3nt: TGTGCCAGCAGCCAAGAGGGCACCAAGACCCAGTACTTC
CDR3aa: CASSQEGTKTQYF

d_gene: -
len: 15
v_gene: TRBV30
abundance: -
j_gene: TRBJ1-2
CDR3nt: TGTGCCTGGAGTGACGGGGGGACTTCGGCGTATGGCTACACCTTC
CDR3aa: CAWSDGGTSAYGYTF

d_gene: -
len: 12
v_gene: TRBV11-2
abundance: -
j_gene: TRBJ2-7
CDR3nt: TGTGCCAGCAGTCAACAGGGCTACGAGCAGTACTTC
CDR3aa: CASSQQGYEQYF

d_gene: -
len: 14
v_gene: TRBV11-2
abundance: -
j_gene: TRBJ2-1
CDR3nt: TGTGCCAGCAGCTTGCGTGGGGGCCCCAATGAGCAGTTCTTC
CDR3aa: CASSLRGGPNEQFF

d_gene: -
len: 13
v_gene: TRBV13
abundance: once
j_gene: TRBJ1-1
CDR3nt: TGTGCCAGCGGTCAGACAGAGAACACTGAAGCTTTCTTT
CDR3aa: CASGQTENTEAFF

d_gene: TRBD1
len: 15
v_gene: TRBV4-3
abundance: -
j_gene: TRBJ1-2
CDR3nt: TGCGCCAGCAGCTTAACGACAGGGGTCGGCTATGGCTACACCTTC
CDR3aa: CASSLTTGVGYGYTF

d_gene: TRBD2
len: 13
v_gene: TRBV5-1
abundance: -
j_gene: TRBJ2-5
CDR3nt: TGCGCCAGCAGCGCTAGCGGGGGGGAGACCCAGTACTTC
CDR3aa: CASSASGGETQYF

d_gene: -
len: 14
v_gene: TRBV9
abundance: -
j_gene: TRBJ2-3
CDR3nt: TGTGCCAGCAGTCGGGCGGGTAGCACAGATACGCAGTATTTT
CDR3aa: CASSRAGSTDTQYF

d_gene: TRBD1
len: 13
v_gene: TRBV9
abundance: -
j_gene: TRBJ1-3
CDR3nt: TGTGCCAGCAGCACGACAGGGACGGACACCATATATTTT
CDR3aa: CASSTTGTDTIYF

d_gene: -
len: 13
v_gene: TRBV5-6
abundance: -
j_gene: TRBJ1-2
CDR3nt: TGTGCCAGCAGCTCCATCCAGGGAGGAGGCTACACCTTC
CDR3aa: CASSSIQGGGYTF